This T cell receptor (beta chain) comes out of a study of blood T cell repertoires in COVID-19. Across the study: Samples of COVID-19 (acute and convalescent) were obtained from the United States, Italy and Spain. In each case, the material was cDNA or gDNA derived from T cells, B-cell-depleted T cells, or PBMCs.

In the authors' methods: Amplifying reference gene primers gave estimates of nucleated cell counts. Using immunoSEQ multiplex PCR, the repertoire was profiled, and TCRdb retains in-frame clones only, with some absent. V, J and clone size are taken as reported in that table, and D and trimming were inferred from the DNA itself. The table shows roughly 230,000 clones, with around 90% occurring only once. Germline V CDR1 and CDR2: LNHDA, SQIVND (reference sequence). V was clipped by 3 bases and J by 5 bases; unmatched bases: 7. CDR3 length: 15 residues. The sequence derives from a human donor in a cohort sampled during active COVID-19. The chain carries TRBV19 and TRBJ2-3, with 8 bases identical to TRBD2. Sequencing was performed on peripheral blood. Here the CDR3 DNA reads TGTGCCAGTAGTATTCCCGGGAGGGCCAGAGATACGCAGTATTTT. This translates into CASSIPGRARDTQYF.